The 14 T cell receptor beta chains presented below share a single source sample, sequenced in a study of blood T cell repertoires in COVID-19 (dated by TCRdb to 2018 to 2021). The method was the immunoSEQ multiplex PCR assay. The table was pulled from immuneACCESS by TCRdb, which kept in-frame rearrangements only. Such tables lose some clones; where checked, under half of the loss comes from unresolved V genes, and the rest has no known cause. For this sample there are approximately 53,000 clones; roughly 79% appear just once. Together, the top ten hold around 24% of the sample. Sequenced input: peripheral blood. Receptor source: a woman over 75 with COVID-19, enrolled during active disease.

This sequence joins TRBV29-1 and TRBJ2-2, with TRBD1 matching over 8 bases. The trim removed 6 bases at V and 4 bases at J, leaving 4 bases unmatched. Germline lookup yields CDR1 SQVTM and CDR2 ANQGSEA. This CDR3 spans 13 amino acids. The CDR3 protein is CSVRGLGTGELFF. Written as DNA, the CDR3 is TGCAGCGTCAGGGGGCTGGGCACCGGGGAGCTGTTTTTT.

V and J are TRBV5-6 and TRBJ2-7; 10 nucleotides align to TRBD2. CDR1 and CDR2 (germline): SGHDT, YYEEEE. V lost 3 bases to trimming and J lost 7 bases; unmatched junction nucleotides: 7. This CDR3 is built from 14 residues. CDR3 nucleotides: TGTGCCAGCAGCTATGAGGGACTAGCGCGTGAGCAGTACTTC. Amino acids: CASSYEGLAREQYF.

The V gene is TRBV24-1, the J gene TRBJ2-1; TRBD2 aligns across 8 bases. V shed 3 bases and J 3 bases; nucleotides not matched to a gene: 6. Germline loops: CDR1 KGHDR, CDR2 SFDVKD. The CDR3 contains 16 residues. Here the CDR3 reads CATSDDGLAGYNEQFF. DNA for the CDR3: TGTGCCACCAGTGATGATGGACTAGCAGGCTACAATGAGCAGTTCTTC.

This clone has only one observation. The V and J genes are TRBV7-9 and TRBJ2-4, with TRBD1 matching 7 bases. Germline V CDR1 and CDR2: SEHNR, FQNEAQ (reference sequence). CDR3 length equals 14 residues. V trimming: 5 bases; J trimming: 3 bases; junction bases outside the gene matches: 4. The CDR3 nucleotides are TGTGCCAGCAGCCAAAGGGACAGCAAAAACATTCAGTACTTC. Translated, it gives CASSQRDSKNIQYF.

The V and J genes are TRBV5-1 and TRBJ2-3; 9 bases are a match to TRBD2. Unmatched junction bases numbered 14, after V lost 5 bases and J lost 4 bases. The CDR3 covers 17 residues. CDR1 and CDR2 from the germline V gene are SGHRS and YFSETQ. DNA for the CDR3: TGCGCCAGCAGTTTTGCTTTGATAGCGGGAGTGGCAGATACGCAGTATTTT. Translation gives CASSFALIAGVADTQYF. Complete variable domain (other parts from reference TRBV5-1 and TRBJ2-3): KAGVTQTPRYLIKTRGQQVTLSCSPISGHRSVSWYQQTPGQGLQFLFEYFSETQRNKGNFPGRFSGRQFSNSRSEMNVSTLELGDSALYLCASSFALIAGVADTQYFGPGTRLTVL.

The chain links TRBV19 to TRBJ2-7, with 8 bases that match TRBD2. The CDR3 length is 15 residues. The V segment lost 3 bases and the J segment 3 bases; nucleotides outside the gene matches: 7. Germline V lookup: CDR1 LNHDA, CDR2 SQIVND (reference sequence). The CDR3 reads CASSMGLGRGYEQYF. In nucleotides, the CDR3 is TGTGCCAGTAGTATGGGACTAGGACGGGGCTACGAGCAGTACTTC.

This chain joins TRBV19 and TRBJ2-3; 9 bases match TRBD1. J was trimmed by 8 bases and V by 7 bases; bases with no gene match: 10. Germline V gene sequence: CDR1 LNHDA, CDR2 SQIVND (reference sequence). This CDR3 is 14 amino acids long. CDR3 DNA sequence: TGTGCCAGTACTCCACAGGGGGCAGGCGGTACGCAGTATTTT. This gives the protein CASTPQGAGGTQYF.

This clone has more than one count but fewer than ten. V usage is TRBV10-3 and J usage is TRBJ1-1, with TRBD1 identical over 10 bases. The CDR3 totals 16 residues. Losses at the gene ends were 4 bases for V and 5 bases for J; bases not matched to a gene: 10. CDR1 and CDR2 (germline): ENHRY, SYGVKD. The CDR3 protein is CAISALGTGDGTEAFF. The CDR3 nucleotides are TGTGCCATCAGTGCCCTGGGGACAGGGGACGGGACTGAAGCTTTCTTT.

In its sample, this clone was seen many times. The rearrangement joins TRBV7-9 to TRBJ2-1; TRBD2 matches at 7 bases. CDR1 is SEHNR and CDR2 is FQNEAQ in the germline V gene (reference sequence). CDR3 length: 15 amino acids. V shed 1 base and J 7 bases; nucleotides not matched to a gene: 7. CDR3: CASSLEGLVVNEQFF. CDR3 coding DNA: TGTGCCAGCAGCTTAGAAGGACTAGTGGTTAATGAGCAGTTCTTC. Combining the CDR3 with reference TRBV7-9 and TRBJ2-1 gives the whole variable domain DTGVSQNPRHKITKRGQNVTFRCDPISEHNRLYWYRQTLGQGPEFLTYFQNEAQLEKSRLLSDRFSAERPKGSFSTLEIQRTEQGDSAMYLCASSLEGLVVNEQFFGPGTRLTVL.

This clone occurred many times. The chain couples TRBV5-1 to TRBJ2-2, with D possibly being TRBD1 (6 bases). Deletions cut 5 bases from V and 6 bases from J, with 14 bases between. Germline V gives CDR1 SGHRS, CDR2 YFSETQ. The length of the CDR3 is 14 residues. CDR3 residues: CASSPAGTSGELFF. The CDR3 nucleotides are TGCGCCAGCAGTCCGGCCGGGACATCCGGGGAGCTGTTTTTT.

The table lists this clone with a count of one. The V call is TRBV18, the J call TRBJ1-2; possible D gene TRBD1, 6 bases. Trimming cost V 2 bases and J 1 base, with 14 bases left between them. The V gene's germline CDR1 is KGHSH and CDR2 LQKENI. The CDR3 length is 16 residues. The CDR3: CASSPNLGAVNYGYTF. CDR3 nucleotide sequence: TGTGCCAGCTCACCAAATCTGGGGGCGGTTAACTATGGCTACACCTTC. The full variable domain, its missing parts supplied by reference TRBV18 and TRBJ1-2, is NAGVMQNPRHLVRRRGQEARLRCSPMKGHSHVYWYRQLPEEGLKFMVYLQKENIIDESGMPKERFSAEFPKEGPSILRIQQVVRGDSAAYFCASSPNLGAVNYGYTFGSGTRLTVV.

The chain couples TRBV30 to TRBJ2-7, with 9 nucleotides matching TRBD1. Trimming at V came to 2 bases and at J to 4 bases, leaving 9 bases not matched to a gene. Germline V gene data show CDR1 as GTSNPN and CDR2 as SVGIG (reference sequence). The length of the CDR3 is 15 residues. The CDR3 coding sequence is TGTGCCTGGAGTCCGGGACAGGGATTAATTTACGAGCAGTACTTC. This encodes CAWSPGQGLIYEQYF.

The J gene is TRBJ2-1, the V gene TRBV5-1, with 9 bases aligning to TRBD1. Germline CDR1 and CDR2: SGHRS and YFSETQ. The CDR3 runs to 14 residues. V shed 4 bases and J 7 bases; nucleotides not matched to a gene: 6. The CDR3 DNA follows: TGCGCCAGCAGCCCGTGGACAGGGGTAAATGAGCAGTTCTTC. This translates into CASSPWTGVNEQFF.

The chain recombines TRBV30 with TRBJ2-3, with TRBD2 identical over 7 bases. Germline V CDR1 and CDR2: GTSNPN, SVGIG (reference sequence). The V segment lost 0 bases and the J segment 5 bases; nucleotides outside the gene matches: 8. This CDR3 region has 15 residues. This chain's CDR3 is CAWSVQAGVKDTQYF. In DNA, the CDR3 is TGTGCCTGGAGTGTACAGGCGGGAGTTAAAGATACGCAGTATTTT.